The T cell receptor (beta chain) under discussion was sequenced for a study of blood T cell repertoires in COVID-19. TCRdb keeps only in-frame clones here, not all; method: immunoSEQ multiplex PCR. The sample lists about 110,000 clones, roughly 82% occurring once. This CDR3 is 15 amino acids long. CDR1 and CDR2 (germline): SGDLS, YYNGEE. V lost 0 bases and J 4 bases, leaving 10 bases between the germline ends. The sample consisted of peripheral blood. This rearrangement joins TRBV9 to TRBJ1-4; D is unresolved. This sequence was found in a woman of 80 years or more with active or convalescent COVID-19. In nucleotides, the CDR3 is TGTGCCAGCAGCGTAGGGGCAGAATTTAATGAAAAACTGTTTTTT. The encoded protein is CASSVGAEFNEKLFF.